This T cell receptor (beta chain) was observed in a study of Tregs in tolerant kidney transplant recipients. Regarding the study as a whole: Changing PCR primers prevented nucleotide comparison between some patients' samples. Antigen-driven expansion was suggested because donor-specific Tregs expanded more than all Tregs in tolerant patients.

Unstimulated regulatory T cells (CD4+CD25+CD127-), CD4+CD25- non-regulatory cells, CD4 and CD8 cells were FACS-sorted from thawed PBMCs. Concerning this clone itself: Its specificity is not known.

Repertoires were generated with immunoSEQ multiplex PCR, while TCRdb's copy carries only in-frame clones and drops some. Its table lists roughly 53,000 clones. This TCR derives from a human donor who received a combined kidney and bone marrow transplant. The material was CD4+ T cells from blood, obtained before the transplant.

The CDR3 loop reads CASTRQAEAFF. CDR3 DNA, as far as it was read: TGTGCCAGCACCAGACAGGCGGAA. The chain is built from TRBV7-9 and TRBJ1-1, with D perhaps TRBD1 (6 bases). The read falls 3 residues short of the CDR3 end, and the missing part is taken from the germline J gene. From germline, CDR1 is SEHNR and CDR2 FQNEAQ (reference sequence). The CDR3 has 11 residues.